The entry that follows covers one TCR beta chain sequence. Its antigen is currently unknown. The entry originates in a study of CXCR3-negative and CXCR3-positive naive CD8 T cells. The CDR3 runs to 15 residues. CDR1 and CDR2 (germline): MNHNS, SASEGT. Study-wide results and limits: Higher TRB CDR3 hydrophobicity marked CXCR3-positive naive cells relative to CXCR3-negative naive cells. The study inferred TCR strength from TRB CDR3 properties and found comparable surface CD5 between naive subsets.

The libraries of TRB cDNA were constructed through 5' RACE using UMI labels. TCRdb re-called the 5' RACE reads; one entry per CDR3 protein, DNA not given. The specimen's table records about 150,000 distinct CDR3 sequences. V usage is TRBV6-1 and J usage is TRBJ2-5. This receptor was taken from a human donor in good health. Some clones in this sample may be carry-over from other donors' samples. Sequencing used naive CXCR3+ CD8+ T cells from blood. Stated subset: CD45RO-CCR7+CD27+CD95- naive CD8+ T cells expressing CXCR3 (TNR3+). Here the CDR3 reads CASTSSTADQETQYF.